The clone carrying this TCR beta chain was detected only once. The CDR3 extends over 15 amino acids. Germline V lookup: CDR1 SNHLY, CDR2 FYNNEI. V lost 5 bases to trimming and J lost 8 bases; unmatched junction nucleotides: 5. Original data processing: Reference gene primer amplification yielded estimated nucleated cell counts. Repertoires were generated with immunoSEQ multiplex PCR, while TCRdb's copy carries only in-frame clones and drops some. V and J calls and clone size are those listed in that table; D and trimming were worked out from the DNA. The data contain approximately 69,000 clones, more than 80% of them singletons. The data stem from a study of blood T cell repertoires in COVID-19. On the study more broadly: Specimens from acute and convalescent COVID-19 originated in the United States, Italy and Spain. T cells, B-cell-depleted T cells, or PBMCs supplied cDNA or gDNA.

The sequence derives from a woman between 65 and 79 years old with acute or convalescent COVID-19. The sample consisted of peripheral blood. The rearrangement uses TRBV2 and TRBJ1-6; 11 positions match TRBD1. This CDR3 reads CASSRRTGGDSPLHF. The CDR3 DNA sequence: TGTGCCAGCAGTCGCCGGACAGGGGGCGATTCACCCCTCCACTTT. Full variable domain (remainder filled in from reference TRBV2 and TRBJ1-6): EPEVTQTPSHQVTQMGQEVILRCVPISNHLYFYWYRQILGQKVEFLVSFYNNEISEKSEIFDDQFSVERPDGSNFTLKIRSTKLEDSAMYFCASSRRTGGDSPLHFGNGTRLTVT.